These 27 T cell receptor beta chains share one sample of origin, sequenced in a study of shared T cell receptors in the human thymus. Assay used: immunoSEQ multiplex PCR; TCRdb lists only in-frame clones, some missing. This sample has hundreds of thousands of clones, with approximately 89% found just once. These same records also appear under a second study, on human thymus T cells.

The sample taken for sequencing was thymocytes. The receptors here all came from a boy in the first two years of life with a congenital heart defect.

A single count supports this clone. CDR3 sequence (DNA): TGTGCCAGCAGCTACGGGAATGAGCAGTTCTTC. It is translated as CASSYGNEQFF. The rearrangement links TRBV4-2 to TRBJ2-1; no definite D call. The germline V gene has CDR1 LGHNA and CDR2 YNFKEQ. The V end lost 5 bases, the J end lost 7 bases, and 6 bases lay between the germline ends. The CDR3 totals 11 residues.

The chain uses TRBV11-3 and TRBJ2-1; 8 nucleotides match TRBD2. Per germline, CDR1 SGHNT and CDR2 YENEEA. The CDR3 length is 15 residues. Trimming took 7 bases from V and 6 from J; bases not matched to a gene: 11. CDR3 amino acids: CASIGLAYHGNEQFF. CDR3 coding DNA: TGTGCCAGCATCGGACTAGCCTACCACGGCAATGAGCAGTTCTTC.

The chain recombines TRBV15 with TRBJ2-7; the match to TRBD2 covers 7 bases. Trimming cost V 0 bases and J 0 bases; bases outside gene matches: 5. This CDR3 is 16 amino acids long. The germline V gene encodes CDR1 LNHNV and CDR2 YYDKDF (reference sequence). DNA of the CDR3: TGTGCCACCAGCAGAGAGGGGCGGGGGAGCTCCTACGAGCAGTACTTC. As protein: CATSREGRGSSYEQYF.

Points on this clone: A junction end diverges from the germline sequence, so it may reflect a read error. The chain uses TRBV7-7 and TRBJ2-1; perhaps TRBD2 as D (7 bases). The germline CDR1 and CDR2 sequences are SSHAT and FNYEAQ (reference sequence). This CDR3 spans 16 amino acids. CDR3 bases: TGTGCTAGCAGCTTAGGAGCTTTGGGGAGGGGGTTTGAGCAGTTCTTC. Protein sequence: CASSLGALGRGFEQFF. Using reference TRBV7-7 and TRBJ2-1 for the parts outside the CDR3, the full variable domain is GAGVSQSPRYKVTKRGQDVTLRCDPISSHATLYWYQQALGQGPEFLTYFNYEAQPDKSGLPSDRFSAERPEGSISTLTIQRTEQRDSAMYRCASSLGALGRGFEQFFGPGTRLTVL.

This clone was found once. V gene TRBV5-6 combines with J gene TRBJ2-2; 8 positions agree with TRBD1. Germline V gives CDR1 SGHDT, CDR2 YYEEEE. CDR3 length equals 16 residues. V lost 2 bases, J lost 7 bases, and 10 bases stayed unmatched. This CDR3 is CASSFGTRGRVGELFF. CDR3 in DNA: TGTGCCAGCAGCTTCGGGACCAGGGGGCGCGTCGGGGAGCTGTTTTTT.

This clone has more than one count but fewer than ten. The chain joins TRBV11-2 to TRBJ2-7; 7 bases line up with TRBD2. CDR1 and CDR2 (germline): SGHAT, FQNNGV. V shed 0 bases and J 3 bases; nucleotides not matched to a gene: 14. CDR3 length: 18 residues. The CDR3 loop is CASSLDGAAGTNIYEQYF. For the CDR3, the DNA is TGTGCCAGCAGCTTAGATGGGGCCGCCGGGACTAACATCTACGAGCAGTACTTC.

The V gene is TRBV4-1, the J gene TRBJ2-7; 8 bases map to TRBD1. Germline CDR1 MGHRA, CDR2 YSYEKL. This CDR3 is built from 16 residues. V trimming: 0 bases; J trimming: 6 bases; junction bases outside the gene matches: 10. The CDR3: CASSQDRSKDRVEQYF. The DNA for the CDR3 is TGCGCCAGCAGCCAAGATCGTAGCAAGGACAGGGTCGAGCAGTACTTC.

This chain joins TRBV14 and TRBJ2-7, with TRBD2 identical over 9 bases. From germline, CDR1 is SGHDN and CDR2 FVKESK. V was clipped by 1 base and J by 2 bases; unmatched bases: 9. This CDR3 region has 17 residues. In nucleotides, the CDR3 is TGTGCCAGCAGCCAAGCGCGGGCTCGCGGGGGGGCCTACGAGCAGTACTTC. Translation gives CASSQARARGGAYEQYF.

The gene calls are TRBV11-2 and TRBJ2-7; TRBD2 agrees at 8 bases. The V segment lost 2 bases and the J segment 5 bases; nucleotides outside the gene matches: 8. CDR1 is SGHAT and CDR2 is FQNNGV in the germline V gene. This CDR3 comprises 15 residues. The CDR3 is CASSLPGLEVDEQYF. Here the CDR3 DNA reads TGTGCCAGCAGCTTACCGGGACTAGAAGTCGACGAGCAGTACTTC.

This CDR3 reads CASSFTNTGELFF. The CDR3, as DNA: TGTGCCAGCAGTTTCACGAACACCGGGGAGCTGTTTTTT. The rearrangement joins TRBV28 to TRBJ2-2; D is unclear. Germline V gene sequence: CDR1 MDHEN, CDR2 SYDVKM. This CDR3 contains 13 residues. The ends were cut back, 3 bases at V and 0 bases at J, with 2 bases in the middle.

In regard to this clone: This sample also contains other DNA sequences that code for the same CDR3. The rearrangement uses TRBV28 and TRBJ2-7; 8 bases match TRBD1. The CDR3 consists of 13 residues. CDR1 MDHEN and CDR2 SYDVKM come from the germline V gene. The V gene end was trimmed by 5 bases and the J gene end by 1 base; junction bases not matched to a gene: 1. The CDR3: CASSRQGSYEQYF. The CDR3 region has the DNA TGTGCCAGCAGTCGACAGGGGTCCTACGAGCAGTACTTC.

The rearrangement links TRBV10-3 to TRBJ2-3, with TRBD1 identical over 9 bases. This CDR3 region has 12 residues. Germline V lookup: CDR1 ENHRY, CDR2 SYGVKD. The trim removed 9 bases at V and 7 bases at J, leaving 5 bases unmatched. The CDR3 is CAIQGADHTQYF. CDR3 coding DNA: TGTGCCATACAGGGGGCGGATCATACGCAGTATTTT.

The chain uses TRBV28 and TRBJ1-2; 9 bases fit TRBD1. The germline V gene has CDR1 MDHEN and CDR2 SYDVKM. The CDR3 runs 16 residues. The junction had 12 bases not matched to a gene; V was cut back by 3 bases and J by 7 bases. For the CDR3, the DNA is TGTGCCAGCAGTTTCCCCAACAGGGGGCGCTTTAGTGGCTACACCTTC. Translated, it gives CASSFPNRGRFSGYTF.

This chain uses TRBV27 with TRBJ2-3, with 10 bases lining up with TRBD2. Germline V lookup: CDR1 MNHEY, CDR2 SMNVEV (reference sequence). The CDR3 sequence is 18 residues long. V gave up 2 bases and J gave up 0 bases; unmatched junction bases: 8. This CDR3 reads CASSLPPLAGASTDTQYF. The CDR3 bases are TGTGCCAGCAGTTTACCTCCCCTAGCGGGGGCCAGCACAGATACGCAGTATTTT.

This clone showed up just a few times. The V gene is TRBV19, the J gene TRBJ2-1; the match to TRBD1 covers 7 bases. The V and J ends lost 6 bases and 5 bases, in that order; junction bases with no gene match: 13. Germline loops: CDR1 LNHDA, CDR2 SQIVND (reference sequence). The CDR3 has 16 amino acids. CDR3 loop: CASRDRPPPPDNEQFF. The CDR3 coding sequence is TGTGCCAGTAGGGACAGGCCACCGCCACCGGACAATGAGCAGTTCTTC.

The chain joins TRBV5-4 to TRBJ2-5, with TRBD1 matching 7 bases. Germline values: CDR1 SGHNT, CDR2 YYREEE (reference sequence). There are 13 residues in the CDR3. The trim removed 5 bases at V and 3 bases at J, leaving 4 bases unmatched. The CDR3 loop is CASREGTEETQYF. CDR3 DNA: TGTGCCAGCAGGGAAGGGACAGAAGAGACCCAGTACTTC.

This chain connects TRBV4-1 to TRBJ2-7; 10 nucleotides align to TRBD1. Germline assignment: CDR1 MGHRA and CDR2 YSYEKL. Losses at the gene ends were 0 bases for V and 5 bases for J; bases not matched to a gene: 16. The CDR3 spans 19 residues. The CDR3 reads CASSQDLVPGTGVVHEQYF. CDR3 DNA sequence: TGCGCCAGCAGCCAAGATTTGGTACCCGGGACAGGGGTAGTCCACGAGCAGTACTTC.

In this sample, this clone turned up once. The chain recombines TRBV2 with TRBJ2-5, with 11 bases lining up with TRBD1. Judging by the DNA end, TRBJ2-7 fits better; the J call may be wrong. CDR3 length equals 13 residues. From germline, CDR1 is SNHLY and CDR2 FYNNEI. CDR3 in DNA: TGTGCCAGCGGACAGGGGGCCTCCTACGAGCAGTACTTC. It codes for CASGQGASYEQYF.

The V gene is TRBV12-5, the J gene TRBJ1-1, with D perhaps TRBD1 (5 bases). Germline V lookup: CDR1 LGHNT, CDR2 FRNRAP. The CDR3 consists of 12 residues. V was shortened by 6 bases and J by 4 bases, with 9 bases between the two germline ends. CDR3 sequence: CASGSGITEAFF. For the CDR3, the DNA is TGTGCTAGTGGCTCAGGGATCACTGAAGCTTTCTTT.

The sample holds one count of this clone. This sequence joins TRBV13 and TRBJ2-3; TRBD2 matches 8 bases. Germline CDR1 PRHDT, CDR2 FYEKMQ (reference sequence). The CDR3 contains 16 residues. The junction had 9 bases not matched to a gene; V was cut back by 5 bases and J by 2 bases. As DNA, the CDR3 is TGTGCCAGCAGCCAGAGCGGGGGCTGGGTCACAGATACGCAGTATTTT. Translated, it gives CASSQSGGWVTDTQYF.

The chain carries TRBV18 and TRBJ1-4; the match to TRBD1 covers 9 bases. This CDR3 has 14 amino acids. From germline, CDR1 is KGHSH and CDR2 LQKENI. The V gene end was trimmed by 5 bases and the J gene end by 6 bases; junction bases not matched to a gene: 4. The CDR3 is CASSDRGFDEKLFF. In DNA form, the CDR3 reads TGTGCCAGCTCAGACAGGGGGTTCGATGAAAAACTGTTTTTT. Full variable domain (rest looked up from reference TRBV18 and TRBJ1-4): NAGVMQNPRHLVRRRGQEARLRCSPMKGHSHVYWYRQLPEEGLKFMVYLQKENIIDESGMPKERFSAEFPKEGPSILRIQQVVRGDSAAYFCASSDRGFDEKLFFGSGTQLSVL.

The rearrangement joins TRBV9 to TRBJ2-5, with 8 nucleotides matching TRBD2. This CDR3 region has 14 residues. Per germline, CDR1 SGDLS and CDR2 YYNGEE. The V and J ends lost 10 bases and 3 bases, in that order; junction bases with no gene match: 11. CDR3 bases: TGTGCCCCCGCCTTCGGTAGCGGGAAAGAGACCCAGTACTTC. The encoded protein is CAPAFGSGKETQYF.

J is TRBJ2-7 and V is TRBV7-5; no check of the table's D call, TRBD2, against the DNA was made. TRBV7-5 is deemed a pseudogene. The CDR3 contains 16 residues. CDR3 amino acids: CVRSGRGASGRREQYF. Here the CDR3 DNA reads TGTGTCAGAAGCGGTCGGGGGGCTAGCGGGAGGAGAGAGCAGTACTTC.

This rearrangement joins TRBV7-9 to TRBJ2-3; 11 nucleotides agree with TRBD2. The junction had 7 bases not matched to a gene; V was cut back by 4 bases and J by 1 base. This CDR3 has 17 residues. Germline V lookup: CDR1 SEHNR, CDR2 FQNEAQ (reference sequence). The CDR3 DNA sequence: TGTGCCAGCAGCTCAACCGGGACTAGCGGACGCACAGATACGCAGTATTTT. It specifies CASSSTGTSGRTDTQYF. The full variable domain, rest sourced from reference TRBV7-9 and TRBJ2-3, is DTGVSQNPRHKITKRGQNVTFRCDPISEHNRLYWYRQTLGQGPEFLTYFQNEAQLEKSRLLSDRFSAERPKGSFSTLEIQRTEQGDSAMYLCASSSTGTSGRTDTQYFGPGTRLTVL.

The CDR3 region has the DNA TGTGCCAGCAGGGAGGGGGCAGAGGAAAAACTGTTTTTT. It specifies CASREGAEEKLFF. The chain combines TRBV6-6 with TRBJ1-4, with TRBD1 matching 7 bases. The CDR3 is made up of 13 amino acids. J was trimmed by 8 bases and V by 6 bases; bases with no gene match: 6. Germline V lookup: CDR1 MNHNY, CDR2 SVGAGI (reference sequence).

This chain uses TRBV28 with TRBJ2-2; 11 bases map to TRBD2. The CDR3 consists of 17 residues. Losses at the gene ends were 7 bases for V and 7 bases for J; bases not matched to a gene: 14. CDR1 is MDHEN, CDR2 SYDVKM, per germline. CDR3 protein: CASKETSGGPYHGELFF. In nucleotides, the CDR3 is TGTGCCAGCAAGGAAACTAGCGGGGGCCCTTACCACGGGGAGCTGTTTTTT.

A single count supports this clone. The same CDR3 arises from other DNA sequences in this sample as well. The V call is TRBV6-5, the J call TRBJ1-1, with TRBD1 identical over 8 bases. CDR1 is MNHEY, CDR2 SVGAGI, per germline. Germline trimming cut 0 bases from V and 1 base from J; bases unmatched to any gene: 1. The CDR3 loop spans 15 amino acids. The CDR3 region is CASSYSGQGNTEAFF. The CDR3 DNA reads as TGTGCCAGCAGTTACTCAGGACAGGGGAACACTGAAGCTTTCTTT.